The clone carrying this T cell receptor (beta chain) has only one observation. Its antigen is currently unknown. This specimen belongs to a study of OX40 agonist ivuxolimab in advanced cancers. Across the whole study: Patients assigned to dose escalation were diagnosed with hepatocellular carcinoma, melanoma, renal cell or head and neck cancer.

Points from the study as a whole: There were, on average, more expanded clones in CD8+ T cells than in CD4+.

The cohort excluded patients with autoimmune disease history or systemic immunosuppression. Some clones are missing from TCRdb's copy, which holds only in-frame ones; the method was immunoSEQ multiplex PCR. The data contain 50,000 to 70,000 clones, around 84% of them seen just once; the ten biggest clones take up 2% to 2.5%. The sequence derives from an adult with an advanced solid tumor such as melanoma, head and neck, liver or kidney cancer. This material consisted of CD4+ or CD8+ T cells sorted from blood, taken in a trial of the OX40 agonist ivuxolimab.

CDR3 DNA: TGTGCCAGCACTGACAGGGGGAACACCGGGGAGCTGTTTTTT. It specifies CASTDRGNTGELFF. The V and J genes are TRBV19 and TRBJ2-2; 8 bases line up with TRBD1. The CDR3 consists of 14 residues. Trimming at V came to 9 bases and at J to 1 base, leaving 4 bases not matched to a gene. The germline CDR1 and CDR2 sequences are LNHDA and SQIVND (reference sequence).